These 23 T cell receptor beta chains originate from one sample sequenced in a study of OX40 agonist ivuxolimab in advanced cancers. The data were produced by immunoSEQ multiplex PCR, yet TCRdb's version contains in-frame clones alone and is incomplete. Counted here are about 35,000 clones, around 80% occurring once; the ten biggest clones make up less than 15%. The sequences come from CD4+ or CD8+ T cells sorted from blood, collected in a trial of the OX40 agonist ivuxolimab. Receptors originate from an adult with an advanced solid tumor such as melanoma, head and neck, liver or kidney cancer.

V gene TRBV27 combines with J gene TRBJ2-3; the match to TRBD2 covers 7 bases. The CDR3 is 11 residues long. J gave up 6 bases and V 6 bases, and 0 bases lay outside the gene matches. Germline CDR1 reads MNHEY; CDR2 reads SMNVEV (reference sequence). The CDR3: CASRGGDTQYF. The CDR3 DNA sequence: TGTGCCAGCAGGGGAGGGGATACGCAGTATTTT.

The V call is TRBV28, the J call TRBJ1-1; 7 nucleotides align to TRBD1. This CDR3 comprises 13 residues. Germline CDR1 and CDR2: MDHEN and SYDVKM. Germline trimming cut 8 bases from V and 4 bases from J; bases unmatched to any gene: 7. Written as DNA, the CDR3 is TGTGCCAGCGACCCGGGACAGACCACTGAAGCTTTCTTT. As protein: CASDPGQTTEAFF.

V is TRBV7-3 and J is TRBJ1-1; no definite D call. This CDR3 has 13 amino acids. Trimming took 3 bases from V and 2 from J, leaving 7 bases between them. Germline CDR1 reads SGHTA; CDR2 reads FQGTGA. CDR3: CASSLQANTEAFF. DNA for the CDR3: TGTGCCAGCAGCTTGCAGGCTAACACTGAAGCTTTCTTT.

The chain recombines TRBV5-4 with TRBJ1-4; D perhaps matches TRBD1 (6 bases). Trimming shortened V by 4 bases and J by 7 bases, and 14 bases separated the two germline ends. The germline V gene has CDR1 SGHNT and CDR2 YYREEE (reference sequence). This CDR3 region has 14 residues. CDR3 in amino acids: CASSGAGAPEKLFF. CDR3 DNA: TGTGCCAGCAGCGGGGCAGGGGCGCCTGAAAAACTGTTTTTT.

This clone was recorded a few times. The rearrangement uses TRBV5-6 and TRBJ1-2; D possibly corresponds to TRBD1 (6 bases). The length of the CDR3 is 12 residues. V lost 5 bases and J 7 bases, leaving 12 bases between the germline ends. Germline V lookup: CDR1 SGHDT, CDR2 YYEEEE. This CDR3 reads CASREYRAGYTF. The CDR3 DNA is TGTGCCAGCAGAGAGTACAGGGCTGGCTACACCTTC.

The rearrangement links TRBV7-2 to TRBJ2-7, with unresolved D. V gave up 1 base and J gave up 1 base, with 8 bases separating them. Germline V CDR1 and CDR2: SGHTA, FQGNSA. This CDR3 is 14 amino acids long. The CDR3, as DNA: TGTGCCAGCAGCTTAGGACCGACTTCCTACGAGCAGTACTTC. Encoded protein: CASSLGPTSYEQYF. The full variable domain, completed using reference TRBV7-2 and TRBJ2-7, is GAGVSQSPSNKVTEKGKDVELRCDPISGHTALYWYRQSLGQGLEFLIYFQGNSAPDKSGLPSDRFSAERTGGSVSTLTIQRTQQEDSAVYLCASSLGPTSYEQYFGPGTRLTVT.

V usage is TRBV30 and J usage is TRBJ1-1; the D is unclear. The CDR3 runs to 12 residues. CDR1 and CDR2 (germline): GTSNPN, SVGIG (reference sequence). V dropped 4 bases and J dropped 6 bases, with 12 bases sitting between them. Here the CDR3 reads CAWILDSAEAFF. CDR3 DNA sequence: TGTGCCTGGATTCTGGACTCAGCTGAAGCTTTCTTT.

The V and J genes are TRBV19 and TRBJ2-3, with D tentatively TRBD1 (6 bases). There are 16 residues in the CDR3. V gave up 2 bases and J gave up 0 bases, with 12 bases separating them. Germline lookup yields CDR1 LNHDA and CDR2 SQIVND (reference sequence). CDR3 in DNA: TGTGCCAGTAGTATATCATGGACAGCTAGCACAGATACGCAGTATTTT. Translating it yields CASSISWTASTDTQYF.

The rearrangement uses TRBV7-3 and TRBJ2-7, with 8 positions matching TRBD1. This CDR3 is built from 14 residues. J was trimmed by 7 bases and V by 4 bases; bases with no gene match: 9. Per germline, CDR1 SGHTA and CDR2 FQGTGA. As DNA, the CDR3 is TGTGCCAGCAGCTCACCACAGGGGGAAAGAGAGCAGTACTTC. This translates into CASSSPQGEREQYF.

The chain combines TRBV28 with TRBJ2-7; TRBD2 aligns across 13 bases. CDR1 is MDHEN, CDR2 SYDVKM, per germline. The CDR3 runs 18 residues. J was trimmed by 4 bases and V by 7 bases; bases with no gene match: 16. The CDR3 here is CASIFGTSGKTGEYEQYF. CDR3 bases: TGTGCCAGCATCTTCGGGACTAGCGGGAAAACGGGAGAATACGAGCAGTACTTC.

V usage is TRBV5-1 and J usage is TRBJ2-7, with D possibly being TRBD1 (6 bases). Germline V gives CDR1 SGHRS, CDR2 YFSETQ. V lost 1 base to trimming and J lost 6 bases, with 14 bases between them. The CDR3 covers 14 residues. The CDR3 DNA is TGCGCCAGCAGCTTGTTAAGGGGGTTGGGCGAGCAGTACTTC. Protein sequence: CASSLLRGLGEQYF.

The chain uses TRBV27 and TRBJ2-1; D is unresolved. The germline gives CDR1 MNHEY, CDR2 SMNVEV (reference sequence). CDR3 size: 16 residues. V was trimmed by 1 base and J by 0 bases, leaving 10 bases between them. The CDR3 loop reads CASSLYPAASYNEQFF. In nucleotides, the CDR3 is TGTGCCAGCAGTTTATATCCTGCGGCCTCCTACAATGAGCAGTTCTTC.

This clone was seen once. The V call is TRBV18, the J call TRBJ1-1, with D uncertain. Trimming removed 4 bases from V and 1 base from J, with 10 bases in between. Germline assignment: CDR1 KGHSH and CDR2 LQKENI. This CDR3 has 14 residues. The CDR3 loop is CASSLNSQNTEAFF. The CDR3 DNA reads TGTGCCAGCTCACTAAACTCACAGAACACTGAAGCTTTCTTT.

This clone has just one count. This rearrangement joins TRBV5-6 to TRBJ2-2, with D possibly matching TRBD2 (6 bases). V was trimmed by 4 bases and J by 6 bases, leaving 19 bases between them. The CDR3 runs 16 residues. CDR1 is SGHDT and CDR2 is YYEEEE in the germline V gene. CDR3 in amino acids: CASSPQHRTIPGELFF. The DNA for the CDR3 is TGTGCCAGCAGCCCCCAGCACCGGACTATTCCCGGGGAGCTGTTTTTT.

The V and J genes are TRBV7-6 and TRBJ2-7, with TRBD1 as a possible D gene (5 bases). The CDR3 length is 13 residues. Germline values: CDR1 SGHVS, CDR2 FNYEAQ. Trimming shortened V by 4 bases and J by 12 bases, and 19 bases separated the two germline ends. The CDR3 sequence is CASSSTDSTYLYF. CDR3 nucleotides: TGTGCCAGCAGCTCAACCGACAGTACCTACTTGTACTTC. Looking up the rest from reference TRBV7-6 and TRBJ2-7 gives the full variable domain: GAGVSQSPRYKVTKRGQDVALRCDPISGHVSLYWYRQALGQGPEFLTYFNYEAQQDKSGLPNDRFSAERPEGSISTLTIQRTEQRDSAMYRCASSSTDSTYLYFGPGTRLTVT.

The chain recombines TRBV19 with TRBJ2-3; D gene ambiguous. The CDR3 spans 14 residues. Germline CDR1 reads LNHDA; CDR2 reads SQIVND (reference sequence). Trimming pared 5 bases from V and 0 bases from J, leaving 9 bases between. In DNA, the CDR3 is TGTGCCAGTAGTCCAGGAACTAGCACAGATACGCAGTATTTT. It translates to CASSPGTSTDTQYF.

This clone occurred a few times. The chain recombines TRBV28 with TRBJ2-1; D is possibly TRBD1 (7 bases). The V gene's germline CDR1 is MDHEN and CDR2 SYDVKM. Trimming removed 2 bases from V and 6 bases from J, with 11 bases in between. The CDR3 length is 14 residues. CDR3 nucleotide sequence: TGTGCCAGCAGTTTAGCGGGACAGTTCAATGAGCAGTTCTTC. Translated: CASSLAGQFNEQFF.

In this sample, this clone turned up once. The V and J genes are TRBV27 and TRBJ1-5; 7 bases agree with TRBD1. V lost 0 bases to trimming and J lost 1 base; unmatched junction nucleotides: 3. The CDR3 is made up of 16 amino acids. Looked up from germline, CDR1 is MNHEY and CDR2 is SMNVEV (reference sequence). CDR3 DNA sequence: TGTGCCAGCAGTTTATCGAAGGGGGCGAGCAATCAGCCCCAGCATTTT. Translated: CASSLSKGASNQPQHF.

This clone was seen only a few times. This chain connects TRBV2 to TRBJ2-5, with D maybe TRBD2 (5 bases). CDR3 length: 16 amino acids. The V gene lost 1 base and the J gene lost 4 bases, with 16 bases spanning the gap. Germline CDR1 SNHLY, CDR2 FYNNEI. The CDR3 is CASSEEAGLILETQYF. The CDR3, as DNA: TGTGCCAGCAGTGAAGAGGCAGGACTTATTCTAGAGACCCAGTACTTC.

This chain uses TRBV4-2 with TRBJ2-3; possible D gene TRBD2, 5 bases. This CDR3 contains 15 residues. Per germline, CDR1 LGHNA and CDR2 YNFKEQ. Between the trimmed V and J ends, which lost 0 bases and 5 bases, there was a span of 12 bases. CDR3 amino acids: CASSQEAAVGDTQYF. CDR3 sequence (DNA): TGTGCCAGCAGCCAAGAAGCGGCGGTTGGAGATACGCAGTATTTT.

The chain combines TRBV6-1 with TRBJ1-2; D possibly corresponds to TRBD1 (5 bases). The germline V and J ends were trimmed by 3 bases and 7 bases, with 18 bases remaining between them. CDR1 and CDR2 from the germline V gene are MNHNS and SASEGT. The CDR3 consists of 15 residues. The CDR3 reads CASSDFLPGHLGYTF. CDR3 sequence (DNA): TGTGCCAGCAGTGACTTCTTACCAGGGCATCTTGGCTACACCTTC.

This CDR3 is CASSKGPLTGETQYF. The CDR3 bases are TGTGCCAGCAGTAAGGGACCCCTGACGGGGGAGACCCAGTACTTC. V and J are TRBV9 and TRBJ2-5; the D call may be TRBD1 or TRBD2 (5 bases each). The V gene lost 5 bases and the J gene lost 5 bases, with 19 bases spanning the gap. Germline V gene data show CDR1 as SGDLS and CDR2 as YYNGEE. CDR3 size: 15 residues. Looking up the rest from reference TRBV9 and TRBJ2-5 gives the full variable domain: DSGVTQTPKHLITATGQRVTLRCSPRSGDLSVYWYQQSLDQGLQFLIQYYNGEERAKGNILERFSAQQFPDLHSELNLSSLELGDSALYFCASSKGPLTGETQYFGPGTRLLVL.

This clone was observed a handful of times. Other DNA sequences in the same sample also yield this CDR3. CDR3 nucleotide sequence: TGTGCCAGCAGCCGAGGGGGTAGCACAGATACGCAGTATTTT. It yields the protein CASSRGGSTDTQYF. The J gene is TRBJ2-3, the V gene TRBV6-4; D may be TRBD1 (6 bases). CDR1 and CDR2 from the germline V gene are MRHNA and SNTAGT. The CDR3 has 14 residues. V lost 6 bases to trimming and J lost 0 bases, with 10 bases between them.